The 8 T cell receptor beta chains presented below share a single source sample, sequenced in a study of T cells after yellow fever vaccination. MiXCR was run by TCRdb on the 5' RACE reads, yielding one entry per CDR3 protein. The sample lists some 320,000 distinct CDR3 sequences, about 10% occurring once. Sample: CD4+ T cells sorted from PBMCs, taken 45 days after the yellow fever booster vaccination. These receptors all come from a man aged 18-30 years who received the YFV17D yellow fever vaccine.

This chain connects TRBV5-1 to TRBJ2-7; D could derive from TRBD1 or TRBD2 (5 bases each). V was shortened by 0 bases and J by 6 bases, with 10 bases between the two germline ends. The germline gives CDR1 SGHRS, CDR2 YFSETQ. CDR3 length: 13 amino acids. The DNA for the CDR3 is TGCGCCAGCAGCTTGGAACTGGGGACCGAGCAGTACGTC. Translated: CASSLELGTEQYV.

This clonotype was seen more than once but under ten times. The chain combines TRBV5-1 with TRBJ2-2; 10 bases are shared with TRBD1. V lost 4 bases and J lost 4; bases outside the gene matches: 7. This CDR3 is 16 amino acids long. Germline V gives CDR1 SGHRS, CDR2 YFSETQ. The CDR3: CASSARTGGTTGELFF. The CDR3 region has the DNA TGCGCCAGCAGCGCAAGGACAGGGGGGACCACCGGGGAGCTGTTTTTT.

This clonotype has at least ten counts. The chain couples TRBV29-1 to TRBJ2-7, with a weak D call TRBD2 (6 bases). CDR1 is SQVTM, CDR2 ANQGSEA, per germline. Trimming pared 4 bases from V and 0 bases from J, leaving 13 bases between. This CDR3 comprises 14 residues. CDR3 in amino acids: CSVGNGGHSYEQYF. In DNA form, the CDR3 reads TGCAGCGTTGGGAACGGGGGTCACTCCTACGAGCAGTACTTC.

This chain joins TRBV28 and TRBJ2-1; D is unresolved. The CDR3 runs to 12 residues. V shed 5 bases and J shed 7 bases, with 9 bases lying between them. Germline CDR1 and CDR2: MDHEN and SYDVKM. CDR3 region: CASSEHRNEQFF. The CDR3 nucleotides are TGTGCCAGCAGTGAGCATCGGAATGAGCAGTTCTTC.

This clonotype was observed a few times. The chain has TRBV7-9 and TRBJ1-1; D possibly corresponds to TRBD1 (6 bases). This CDR3 has 14 residues. Germline assignment: CDR1 SEHNR and CDR2 FQNEAQ (reference sequence). V was trimmed by 5 bases and J by 2 bases, leaving 12 bases between them. CDR3 residues: CASSHRDPNTEAFF. CDR3 nucleotide sequence: TGTGCCAGCAGCCACAGGGACCCCAACACTGAAGCTTTCTTT.

This clonotype has a handful of counts. The chain is built from TRBV7-3 and TRBJ1-4; D gene ambiguous. Trimming took off 3 bases at V and 7 bases at J, with 12 bases between the two ends. CDR1 is SGHTA and CDR2 is FQGTGA in the germline V gene. CDR3 length: 14 residues. DNA of the CDR3: TGTGCCAGCAGCTTTTCCCATGTCCCTGAAAAACTGTTTTTT. It encodes CASSFSHVPEKLFF.

This clonotype has only a few counts. The chain combines TRBV10-1 with TRBJ2-2; 9 nucleotides line up with TRBD2. The CDR3 has 14 amino acids. V lost 3 bases and J lost 6; bases outside the gene matches: 2. Germline V CDR1 and CDR2: WNHNN, SYGVQD (reference sequence). The CDR3 region has the DNA TGCGCCAGCAGTGATAGCGGGGGTGCCGGGGAGCTGTTTTTT. This translates into CASSDSGGAGELFF.

This clonotype was found many times. The chain employs TRBV27 and TRBJ2-7, with a weak D call TRBD2 (6 bases). Deletions cut 6 bases from V and 0 bases from J, with 15 bases between. The CDR3 contains 15 residues. Germline CDR1 and CDR2: MNHEY and SMNVEV (reference sequence). The chain's CDR3 is CASRPSGTYSYEQYV. In DNA form, the CDR3 reads TGTGCCAGCAGACCTTCCGGGACTTACTCCTACGAGCAGTACGTC.